The TCR beta chain described here comes from a study of T cells after yellow fever vaccination. The wider study: SMART-Seq v4 Ultra Low Input served to prepare low-cell-number fractions. General study points: FACS-sorted repertoires could harbor abundant contaminating bulk-population clonotypes. The study found a weaker secondary response that peaked faster, day 5 versus 15.

This clonotype has a handful of counts. Its specificity is not known. Trimming removed 3 bases from V and 7 bases from J, with 7 bases in between. The CDR3 spans 12 residues. CDR1 and CDR2 from the germline V gene are ENHRY and SYGVKD. Template switching with 5'RACE generated the TCR cDNA and added a universal primer site and UMIs. In TCRdb, the 5' RACE reads were re-called with MiXCR into one record per CDR3 protein. The sample has 620,000 or so distinct CDR3 sequences, about a sixth seen once. The chain joins TRBV10-3 to TRBJ1-5; D not certain. Material: PBMCs, obtained 4 to 6 days after the first yellow fever vaccination. This TCR was recovered from a man aged 18 to 30 who received the YFV17D yellow fever vaccine. Written as DNA, the CDR3 is TGTGCCATCAGTGATAGGGAACAGCCCCAGCATTTT. This codes for CAISDREQPQHF.